This TCR beta chain was sequenced for a study of T cell changes during pregnancy in multiple sclerosis. The method was immunoSEQ multiplex PCR; TCRdb's version includes in-frame clones alone and lacks a portion of them. Among fewer than 85,000 clones listed, roughly 93% were seen once. A single count supports this clone. This CDR3 spans 14 amino acids. This rearrangement joins TRBV12-2 to TRBJ1-3. TRBV12-2 is a pseudogene locus. The clonotype originates from a female donor with multiple sclerosis, enrolled in a pregnancy study. Here the sequenced sample was peripheral blood, taken in the second trimester of pregnancy. CDR3 in DNA: TGTGCAAGTCGAAGTTTTAGCTCTGGAAACACCATATATTTT. It yields the protein CASRSFSSGNTIYF.